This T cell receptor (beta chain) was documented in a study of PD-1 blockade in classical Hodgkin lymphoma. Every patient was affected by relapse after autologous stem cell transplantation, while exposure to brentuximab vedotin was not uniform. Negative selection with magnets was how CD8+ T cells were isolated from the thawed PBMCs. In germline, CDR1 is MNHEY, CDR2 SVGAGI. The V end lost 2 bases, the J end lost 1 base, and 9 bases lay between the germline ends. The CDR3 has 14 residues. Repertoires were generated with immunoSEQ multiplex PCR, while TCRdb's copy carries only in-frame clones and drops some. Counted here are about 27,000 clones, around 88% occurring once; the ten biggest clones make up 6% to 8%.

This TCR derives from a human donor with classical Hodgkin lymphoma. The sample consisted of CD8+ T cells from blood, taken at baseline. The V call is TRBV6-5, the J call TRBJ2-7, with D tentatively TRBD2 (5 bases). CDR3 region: CASSYEGSSYEQYF. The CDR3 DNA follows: TGTGCCAGCAGTTACGAGGGCAGTTCCTACGAGCAGTACTTC.